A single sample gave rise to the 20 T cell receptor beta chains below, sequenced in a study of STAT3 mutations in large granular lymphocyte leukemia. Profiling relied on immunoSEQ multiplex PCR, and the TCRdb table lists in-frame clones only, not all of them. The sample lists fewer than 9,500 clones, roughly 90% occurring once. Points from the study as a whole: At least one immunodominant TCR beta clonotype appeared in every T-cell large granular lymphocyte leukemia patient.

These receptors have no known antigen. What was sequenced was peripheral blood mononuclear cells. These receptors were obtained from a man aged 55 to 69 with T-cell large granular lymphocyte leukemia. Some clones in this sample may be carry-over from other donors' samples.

The CDR3 DNA is TGTGCCAGCAGCCCCAAGGGCGGGAGGCCCACCGGGGAGCTGTTTTTT. The encoded protein is CASSPKGGRPTGELFF. The V gene is TRBV7-2, the J gene TRBJ2-2; 8 nucleotides agree with TRBD2. Germline V lookup: CDR1 SGHTA, CDR2 FQGNSA. The CDR3 extends over 16 amino acids. With 5 bases clipped from V and 4 bases from J, the junction kept 9 bases outside the gene matches.

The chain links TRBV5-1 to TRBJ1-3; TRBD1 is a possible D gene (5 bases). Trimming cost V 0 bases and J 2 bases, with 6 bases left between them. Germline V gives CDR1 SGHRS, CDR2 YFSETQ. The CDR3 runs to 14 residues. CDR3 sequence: CASSLDRTGNTIYF. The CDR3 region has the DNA TGCGCCAGCAGCTTGGACAGGACTGGAAACACCATATATTTT.

The CDR3 coding sequence is TGTGCAAGTCGCGCTCCTATAGCGGGAGCCAACGTCCTAGCCAAAAACATTCAGTACTTC. This gives the protein CASRAPIAGANVLAKNIQYF. The chain joins TRBV12-2 to TRBJ2-4; the table's D call, TRBD2, has no DNA check behind it. TRBV12-2 is listed as a pseudogene. The CDR3 sequence is 20 residues long.

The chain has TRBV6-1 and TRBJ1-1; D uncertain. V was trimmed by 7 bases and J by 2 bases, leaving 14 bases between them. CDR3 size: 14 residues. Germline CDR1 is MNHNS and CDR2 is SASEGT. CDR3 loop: CASKTGDSNTEAFF. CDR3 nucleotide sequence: TGTGCCAGCAAGACGGGTGACTCCAACACTGAAGCTTTCTTT.

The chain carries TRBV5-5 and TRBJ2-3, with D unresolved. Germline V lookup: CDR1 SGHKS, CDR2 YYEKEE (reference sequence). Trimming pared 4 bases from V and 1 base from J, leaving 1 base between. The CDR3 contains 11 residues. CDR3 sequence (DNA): TGTGCCAGCAGCCGCACAGATACGCAGTATTTT. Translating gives CASSRTDTQYF.

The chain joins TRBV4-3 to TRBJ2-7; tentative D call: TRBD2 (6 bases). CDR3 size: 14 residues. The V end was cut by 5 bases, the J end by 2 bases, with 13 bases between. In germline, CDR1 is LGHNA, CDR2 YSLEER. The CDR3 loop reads CASSARDLPYEQYF. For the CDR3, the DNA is TGCGCCAGCAGCGCCCGGGACTTACCCTACGAGCAGTACTTC.

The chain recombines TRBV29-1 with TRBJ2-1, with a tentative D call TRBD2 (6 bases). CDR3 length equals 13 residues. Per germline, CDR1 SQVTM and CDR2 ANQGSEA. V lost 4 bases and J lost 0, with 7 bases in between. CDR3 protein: CSVVGSSYNEQFF. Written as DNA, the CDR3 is TGCAGCGTTGTCGGGAGCTCCTACAATGAGCAGTTCTTC.

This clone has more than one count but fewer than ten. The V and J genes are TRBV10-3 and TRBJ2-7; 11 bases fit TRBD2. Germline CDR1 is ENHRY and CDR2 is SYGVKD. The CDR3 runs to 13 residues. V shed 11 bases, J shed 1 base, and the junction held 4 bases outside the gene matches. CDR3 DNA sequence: TGTGCCGTGGGACTAGCGGAATCCTACGAGCAGTACTTC. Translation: CAVGLAESYEQYF.

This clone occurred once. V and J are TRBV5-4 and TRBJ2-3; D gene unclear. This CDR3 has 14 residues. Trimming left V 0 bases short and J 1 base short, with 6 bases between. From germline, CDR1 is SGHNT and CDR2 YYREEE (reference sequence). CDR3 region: CASSLVLRTDTQYF. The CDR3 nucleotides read TGTGCCAGCAGCTTGGTACTTCGCACAGATACGCAGTATTTT.

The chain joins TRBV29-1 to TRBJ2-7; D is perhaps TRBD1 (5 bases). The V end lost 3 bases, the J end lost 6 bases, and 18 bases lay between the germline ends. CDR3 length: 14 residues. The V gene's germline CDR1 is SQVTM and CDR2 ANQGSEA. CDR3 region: CSVDKGYPRGEQYF. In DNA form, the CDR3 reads TGCAGCGTTGATAAGGGGTACCCCCGTGGCGAGCAGTACTTC.

This chain's CDR3 is CASLFGADEQFF. The CDR3 DNA reads as TGTGCCAGCTTATTCGGGGCGGATGAGCAGTTCTTC. The chain employs TRBV7-9 and TRBJ2-1, with D perhaps matching TRBD1 or TRBD2 (5 bases each). V was shortened by 8 bases and J by 8 bases, with 13 bases between the two germline ends. Germline V lookup: CDR1 SEHNR, CDR2 FQNEAQ (reference sequence). The CDR3 sequence is 12 residues long.

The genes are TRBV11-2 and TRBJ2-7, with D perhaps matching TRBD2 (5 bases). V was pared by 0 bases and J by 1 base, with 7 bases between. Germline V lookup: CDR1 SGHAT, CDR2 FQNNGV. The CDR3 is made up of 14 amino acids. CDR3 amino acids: CASSLDAGSYEQYF. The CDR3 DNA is TGTGCCAGCAGCTTAGATGCGGGTTCCTACGAGCAGTACTTC.

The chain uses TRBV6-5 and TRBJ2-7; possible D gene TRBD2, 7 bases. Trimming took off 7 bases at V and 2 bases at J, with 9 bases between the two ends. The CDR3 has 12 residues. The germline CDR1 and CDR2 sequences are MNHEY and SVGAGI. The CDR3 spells CASKGGPYEQYF. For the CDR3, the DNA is TGTGCCAGCAAGGGGGGGCCCTACGAGCAGTACTTC.

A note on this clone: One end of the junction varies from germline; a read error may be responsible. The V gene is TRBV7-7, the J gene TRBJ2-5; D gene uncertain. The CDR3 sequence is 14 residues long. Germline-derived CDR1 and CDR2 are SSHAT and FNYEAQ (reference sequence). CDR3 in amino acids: CASSLGAVQETQYF. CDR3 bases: TGTGCTAGCAGCTTAGGCGCCGTACAAGAGACCCAGTACTTC.

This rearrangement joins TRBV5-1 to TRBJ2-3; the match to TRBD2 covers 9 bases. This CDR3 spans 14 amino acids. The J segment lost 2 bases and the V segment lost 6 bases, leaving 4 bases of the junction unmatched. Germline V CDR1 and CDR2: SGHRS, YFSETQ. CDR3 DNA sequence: TGCGCCAGCACCAGGACTAGCGTCACAGATACGCAGTATTTT. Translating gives CASTRTSVTDTQYF. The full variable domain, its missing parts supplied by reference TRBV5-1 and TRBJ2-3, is KAGVTQTPRYLIKTRGQQVTLSCSPISGHRSVSWYQQTPGQGLQFLFEYFSETQRNKGNFPGRFSGRQFSNSRSEMNVSTLELGDSALYLCASTRTSVTDTQYFGPGTRLTVL.

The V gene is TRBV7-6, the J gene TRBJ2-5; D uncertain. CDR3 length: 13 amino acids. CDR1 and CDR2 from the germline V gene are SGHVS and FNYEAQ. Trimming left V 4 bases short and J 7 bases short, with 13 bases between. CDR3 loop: CASSSSDSRTQYF. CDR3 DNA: TGTGCCAGCAGCTCAAGTGATTCTCGGACCCAGTACTTC.

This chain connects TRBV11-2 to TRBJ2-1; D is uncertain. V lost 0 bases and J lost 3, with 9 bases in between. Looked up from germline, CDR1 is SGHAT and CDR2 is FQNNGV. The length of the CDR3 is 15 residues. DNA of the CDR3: TGTGCCAGCAGCTTAGATCAGCCCCTCTACAATGAGCAGTTCTTC. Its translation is CASSLDQPLYNEQFF.

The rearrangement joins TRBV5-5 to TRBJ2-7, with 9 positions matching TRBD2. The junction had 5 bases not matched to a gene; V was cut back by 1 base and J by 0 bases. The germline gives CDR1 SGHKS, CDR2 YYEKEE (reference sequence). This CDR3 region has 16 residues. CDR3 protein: CASSLLTSGYSYEQYF. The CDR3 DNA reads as TGTGCCAGCAGCTTGCTGACTAGCGGATACTCCTACGAGCAGTACTTC.

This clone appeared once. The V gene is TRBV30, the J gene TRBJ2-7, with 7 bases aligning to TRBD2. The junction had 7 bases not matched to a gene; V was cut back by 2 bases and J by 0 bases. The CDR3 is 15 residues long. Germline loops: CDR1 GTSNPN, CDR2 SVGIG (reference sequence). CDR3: CAWSRPERDSYEQYF. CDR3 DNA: TGTGCCTGGAGTAGGCCAGAGCGGGACTCCTACGAGCAGTACTTC.

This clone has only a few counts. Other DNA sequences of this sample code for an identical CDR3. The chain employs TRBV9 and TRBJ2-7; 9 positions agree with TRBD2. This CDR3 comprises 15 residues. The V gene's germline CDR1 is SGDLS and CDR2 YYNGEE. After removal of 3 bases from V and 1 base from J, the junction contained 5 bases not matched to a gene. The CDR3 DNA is TGTGCCAGCAGCGCCGCGACTAGCGGATCCTACGAGCAGTACTTC. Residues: CASSAATSGSYEQYF.